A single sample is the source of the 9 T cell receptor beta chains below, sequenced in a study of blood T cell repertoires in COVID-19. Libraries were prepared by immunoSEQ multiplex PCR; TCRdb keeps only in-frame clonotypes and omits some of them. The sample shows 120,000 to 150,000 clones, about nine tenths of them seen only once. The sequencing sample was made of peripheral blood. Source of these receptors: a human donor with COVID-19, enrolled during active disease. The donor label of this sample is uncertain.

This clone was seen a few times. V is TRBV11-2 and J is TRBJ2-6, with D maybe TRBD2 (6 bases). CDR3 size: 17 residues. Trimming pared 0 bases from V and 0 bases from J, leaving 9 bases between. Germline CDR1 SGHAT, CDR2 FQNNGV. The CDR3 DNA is TGTGCCAGCAGCTTAGATAGGAGGGTCTCTGGGGCCAACGTCCTGACTTTC. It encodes CASSLDRRVSGANVLTF.

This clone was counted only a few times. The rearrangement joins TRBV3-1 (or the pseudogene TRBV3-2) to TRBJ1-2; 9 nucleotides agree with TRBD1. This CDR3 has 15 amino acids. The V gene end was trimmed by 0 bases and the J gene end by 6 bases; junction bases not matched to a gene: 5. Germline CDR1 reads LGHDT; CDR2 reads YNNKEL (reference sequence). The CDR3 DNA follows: TGTGCCAGCAGCCAAGACATACAGGGGGCTGATGGCTACACCTTC. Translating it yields CASSQDIQGADGYTF.

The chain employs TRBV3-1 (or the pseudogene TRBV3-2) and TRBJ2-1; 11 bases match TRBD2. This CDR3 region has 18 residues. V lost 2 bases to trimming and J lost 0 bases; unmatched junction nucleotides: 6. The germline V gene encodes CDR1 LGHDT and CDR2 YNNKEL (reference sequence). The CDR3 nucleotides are TGTGCCAGCAGCCAACTAGCGGGAGGTTCGAGCTCCTACAATGAGCAGTTCTTC. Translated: CASSQLAGGSSSYNEQFF.

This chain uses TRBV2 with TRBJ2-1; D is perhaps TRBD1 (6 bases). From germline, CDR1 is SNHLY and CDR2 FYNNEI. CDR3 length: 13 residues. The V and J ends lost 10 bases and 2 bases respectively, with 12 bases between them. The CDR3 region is CATTGNPYNEQFF. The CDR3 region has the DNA TGTGCCACTACAGGGAACCCCTACAATGAGCAGTTCTTC.

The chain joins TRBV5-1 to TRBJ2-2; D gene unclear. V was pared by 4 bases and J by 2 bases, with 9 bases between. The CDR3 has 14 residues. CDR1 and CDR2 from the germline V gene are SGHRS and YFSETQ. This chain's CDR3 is CASSLVLNTGELFF. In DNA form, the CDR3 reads TGCGCCAGCAGCCTAGTACTAAACACCGGGGAGCTGTTTTTT.

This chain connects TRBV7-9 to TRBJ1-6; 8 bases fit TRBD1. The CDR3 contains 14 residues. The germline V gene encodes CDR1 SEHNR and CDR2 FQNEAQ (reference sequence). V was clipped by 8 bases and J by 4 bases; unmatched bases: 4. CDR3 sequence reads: CASQGARYNSPLHF. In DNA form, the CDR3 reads TGTGCCAGCCAGGGGGCGCGATATAATTCACCCCTCCACTTT.

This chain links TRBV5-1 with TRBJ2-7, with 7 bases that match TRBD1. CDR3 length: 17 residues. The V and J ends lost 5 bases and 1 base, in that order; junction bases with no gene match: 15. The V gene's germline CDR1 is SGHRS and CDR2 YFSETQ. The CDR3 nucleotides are TGCGCCAGCAGTCCTTTTATGAGAGGGGGCAGTTCCTACGAGCAGTACTTC. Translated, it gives CASSPFMRGGSSYEQYF.

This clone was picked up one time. The CDR3 sequence: CASNVDRSGSEQFF. In nucleotides, the CDR3 is TGTGCCAGCAATGTCGACAGGTCAGGCAGTGAGCAGTTCTTC. V is TRBV28 and J is TRBJ2-1; TRBD1 is a possible D gene (6 bases). The CDR3 is 14 residues long. Trimming cost V 7 bases and J 9 bases, with 19 bases left between them. The germline V gene has CDR1 MDHEN and CDR2 SYDVKM.

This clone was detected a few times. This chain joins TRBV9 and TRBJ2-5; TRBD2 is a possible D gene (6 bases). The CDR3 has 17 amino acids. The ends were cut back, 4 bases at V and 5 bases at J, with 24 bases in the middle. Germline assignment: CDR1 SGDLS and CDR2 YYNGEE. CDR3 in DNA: TGTGCCAGCAGCCCTTCACCGGGGTGGAGGGGTGAGGAGACCCAGTACTTC. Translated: CASSPSPGWRGEETQYF. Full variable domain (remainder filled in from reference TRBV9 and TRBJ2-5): DSGVTQTPKHLITATGQRVTLRCSPRSGDLSVYWYQQSLDQGLQFLIQYYNGEERAKGNILERFSAQQFPDLHSELNLSSLELGDSALYFCASSPSPGWRGEETQYFGPGTRLLVL.